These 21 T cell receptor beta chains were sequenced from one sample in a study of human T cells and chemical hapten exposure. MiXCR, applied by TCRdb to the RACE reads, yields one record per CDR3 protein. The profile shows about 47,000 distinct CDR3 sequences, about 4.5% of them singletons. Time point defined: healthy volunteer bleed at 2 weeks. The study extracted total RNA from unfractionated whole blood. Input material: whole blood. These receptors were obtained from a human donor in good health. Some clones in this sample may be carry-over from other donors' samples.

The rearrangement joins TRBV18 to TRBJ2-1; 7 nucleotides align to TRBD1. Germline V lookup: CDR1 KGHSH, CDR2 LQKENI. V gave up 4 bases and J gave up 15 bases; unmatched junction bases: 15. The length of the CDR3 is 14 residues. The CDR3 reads CASSRGQNDEQWFF. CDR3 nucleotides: TGTGCCAGCTCACGGGGACAGAACGATGAGCAGTGGTTCTTC.

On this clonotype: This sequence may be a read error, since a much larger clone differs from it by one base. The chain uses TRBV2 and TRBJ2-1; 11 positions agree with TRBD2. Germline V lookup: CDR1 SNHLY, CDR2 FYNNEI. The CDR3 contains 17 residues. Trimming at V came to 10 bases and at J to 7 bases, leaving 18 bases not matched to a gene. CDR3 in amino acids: CANIDRLAGLMGNEQFF. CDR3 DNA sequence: TGTGCCAACATAGACCGACTAGCGGGACTCATGGGGAATGAGCAGTTCTTC.

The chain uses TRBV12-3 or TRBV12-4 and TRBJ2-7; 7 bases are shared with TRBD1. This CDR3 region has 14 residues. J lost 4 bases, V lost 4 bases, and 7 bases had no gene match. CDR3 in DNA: TGTGCCAGCAGTTCTCCTCGACAGGGTTACGAGCAGTACTTC. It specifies CASSSPRQGYEQYF.

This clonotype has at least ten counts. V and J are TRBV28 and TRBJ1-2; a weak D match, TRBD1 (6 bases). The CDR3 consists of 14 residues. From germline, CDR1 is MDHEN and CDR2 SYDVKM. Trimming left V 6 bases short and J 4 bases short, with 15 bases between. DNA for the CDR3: TGTGCCAGCAGGACGGGACACTACCCCTATGGCTACACCTTC. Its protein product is CASRTGHYPYGYTF.

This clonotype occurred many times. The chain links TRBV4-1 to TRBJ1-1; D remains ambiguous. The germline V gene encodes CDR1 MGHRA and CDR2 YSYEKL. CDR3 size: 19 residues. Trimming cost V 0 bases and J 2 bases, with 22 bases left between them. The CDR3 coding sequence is TGCGCCAGCAGCCAAGATAAGGAACAACAGACCTCGCGAAACACTGAAGCTTTCTTT. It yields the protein CASSQDKEQQTSRNTEAFF.

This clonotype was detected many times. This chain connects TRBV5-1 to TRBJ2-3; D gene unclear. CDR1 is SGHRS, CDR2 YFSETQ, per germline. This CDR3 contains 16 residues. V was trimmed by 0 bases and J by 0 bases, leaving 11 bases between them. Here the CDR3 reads CASSLGLTTSTDTQYF. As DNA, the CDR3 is TGCGCCAGCAGCTTGGGGCTTACCACTAGCACAGATACGCAGTATTTT.

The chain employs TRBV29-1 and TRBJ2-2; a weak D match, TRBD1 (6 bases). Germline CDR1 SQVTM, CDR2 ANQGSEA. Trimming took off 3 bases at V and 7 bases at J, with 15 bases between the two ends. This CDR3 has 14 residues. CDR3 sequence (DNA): TGCAGCGTTGAGGACAGAGAGAAGGTCGGGGAGCTGTTTTTT. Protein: CSVEDREKVGELFF.

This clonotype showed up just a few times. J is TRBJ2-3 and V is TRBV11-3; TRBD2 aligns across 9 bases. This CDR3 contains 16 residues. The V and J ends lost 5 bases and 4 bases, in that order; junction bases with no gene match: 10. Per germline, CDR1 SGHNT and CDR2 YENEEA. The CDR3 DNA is TGTGCCAGCAGCCTCCGTGGTAGCGGGAGCGCAGATACGCAGTATTTT. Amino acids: CASSLRGSGSADTQYF.

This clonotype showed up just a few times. The chain's CDR3 is CASSEGQNTGELFF. For the CDR3, the DNA is TGTGCCAGCAGTGAAGGACAGAACACCGGGGAGCTGTTTTTT. The chain carries TRBV2 and TRBJ2-2; D ambiguous. V shed 1 base and J shed 1 base, with 4 bases lying between them. This CDR3 is built from 14 residues. CDR1 SNHLY and CDR2 FYNNEI come from the germline V gene.

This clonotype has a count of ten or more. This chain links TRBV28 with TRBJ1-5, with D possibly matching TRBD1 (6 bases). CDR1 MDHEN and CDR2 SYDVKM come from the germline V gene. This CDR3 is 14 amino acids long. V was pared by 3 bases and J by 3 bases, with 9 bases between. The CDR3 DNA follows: TGTGCCAGCAGTTTCACAGGGTACAATCAGCCCCAGCATTTT. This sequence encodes CASSFTGYNQPQHF.

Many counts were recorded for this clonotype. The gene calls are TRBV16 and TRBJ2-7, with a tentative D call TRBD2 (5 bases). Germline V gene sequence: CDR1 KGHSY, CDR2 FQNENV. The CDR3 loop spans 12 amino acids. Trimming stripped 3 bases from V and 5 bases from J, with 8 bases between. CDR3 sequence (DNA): TGTGCCAGCAGCCACGGAGGCCACGAGCAGTACTTC. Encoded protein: CASSHGGHEQYF.

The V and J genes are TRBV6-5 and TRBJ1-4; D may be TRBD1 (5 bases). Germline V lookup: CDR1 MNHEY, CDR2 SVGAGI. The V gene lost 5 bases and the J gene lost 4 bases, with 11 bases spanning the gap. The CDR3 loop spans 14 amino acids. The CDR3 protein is CASSRGRVNEKLFF. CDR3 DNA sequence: TGTGCCAGCAGTCGGGGACGGGTTAATGAAAAACTGTTTTTT.

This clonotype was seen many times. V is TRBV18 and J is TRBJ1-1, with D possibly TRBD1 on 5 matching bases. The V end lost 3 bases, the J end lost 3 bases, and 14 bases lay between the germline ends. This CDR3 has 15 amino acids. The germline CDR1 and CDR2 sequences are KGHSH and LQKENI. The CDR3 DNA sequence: TGTGCCAGCTCACCCGCGGGACCGCCGGACACTGAAGCTTTCTTT. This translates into CASSPAGPPDTEAFF.

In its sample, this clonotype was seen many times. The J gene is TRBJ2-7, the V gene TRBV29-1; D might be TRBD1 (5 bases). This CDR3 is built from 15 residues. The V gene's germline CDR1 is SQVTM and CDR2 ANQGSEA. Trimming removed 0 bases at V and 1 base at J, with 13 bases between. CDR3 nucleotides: TGCAGCGTTGAAGATAGACAGTTTTCGTCCTACGAGCAGTACTTC. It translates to CSVEDRQFSSYEQYF.

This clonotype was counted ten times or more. The CDR3 region has the DNA TGTGCCAGCAGCTATACTTACACTGAAGCTTTCTTT. Amino acid sequence: CASSYTYTEAFF. The rearrangement links TRBV12-3 or TRBV12-4 to TRBJ1-1; D remains unclear. Trimming took 6 bases from V and 3 from J, leaving 8 bases between them. There are 12 residues in the CDR3.

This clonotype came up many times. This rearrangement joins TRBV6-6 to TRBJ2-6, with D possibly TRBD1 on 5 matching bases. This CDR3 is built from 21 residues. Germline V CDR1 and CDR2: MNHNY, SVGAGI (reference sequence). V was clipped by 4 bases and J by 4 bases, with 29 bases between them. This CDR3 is CASSFPLLSTDPSAGANVLTF. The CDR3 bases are TGTGCCAGCAGTTTCCCCCTGTTGTCGACAGATCCCTCTGCCGGGGCCAACGTCCTGACTTTC.

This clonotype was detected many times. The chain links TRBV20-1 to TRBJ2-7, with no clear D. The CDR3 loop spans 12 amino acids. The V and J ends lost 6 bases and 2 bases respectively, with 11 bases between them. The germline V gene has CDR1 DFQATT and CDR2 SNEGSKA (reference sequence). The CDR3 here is CSAAGPAYEQYF. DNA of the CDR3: TGCAGTGCGGCCGGGCCCGCCTACGAGCAGTACTTC.

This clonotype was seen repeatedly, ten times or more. As DNA, the CDR3 is TGTGCCAGCAGTTTAGTGACAGGGGCTGCGGAAAAACTGTTTTTT. As protein: CASSLVTGAAEKLFF. This sequence joins TRBV28 and TRBJ1-4; 8 bases are shared with TRBD1. V trimming: 2 bases; J trimming: 8 bases; junction bases outside the gene matches: 7. Germline CDR1 and CDR2: MDHEN and SYDVKM. The CDR3 has 15 amino acids.

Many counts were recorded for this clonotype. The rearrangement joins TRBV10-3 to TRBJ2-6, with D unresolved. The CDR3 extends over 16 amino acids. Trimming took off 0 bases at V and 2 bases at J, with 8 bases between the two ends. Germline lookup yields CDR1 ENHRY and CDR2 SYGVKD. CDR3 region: CAISESSWAGANVLTF. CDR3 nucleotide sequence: TGTGCCATCAGTGAGTCGAGTTGGGCTGGGGCCAACGTCCTGACTTTC.

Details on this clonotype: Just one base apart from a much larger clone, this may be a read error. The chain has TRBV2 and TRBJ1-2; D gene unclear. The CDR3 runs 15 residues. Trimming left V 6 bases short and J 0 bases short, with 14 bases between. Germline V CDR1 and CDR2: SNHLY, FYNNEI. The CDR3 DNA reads TGTGCCAGCAGGTACGATGGCGGAGCTAACTATGGCTACACCTTC. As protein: CASRYDGGANYGYTF.

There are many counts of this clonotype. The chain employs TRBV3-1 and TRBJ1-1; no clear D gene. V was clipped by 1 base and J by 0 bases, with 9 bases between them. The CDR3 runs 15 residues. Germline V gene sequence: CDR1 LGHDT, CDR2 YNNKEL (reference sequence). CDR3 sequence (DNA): TGTGCCAGCAGCCAAGGGTCCGGGATGAACACTGAAGCTTTCTTT. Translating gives CASSQGSGMNTEAFF.